The present entry profiles one TCR beta chain with its context. Its antigen is unidentified. The sample belongs to a study of T cell repertoires in cytomegalovirus infection. Study-level information: CMV infection together with matching HLA type was indicated by public TCR beta signatures. Study-level results: Cumulative public TCR beta family frequency identified CMV carriers with the relevant HLA. The ex vivo response showed dominance by HLA-C-restricted CMV-specific TCR beta clonotypes.

V dropped 7 bases and J dropped 1; count of bases not matched to a gene: 8. The CDR3 spans 15 residues. Per the germline V gene, CDR1 is MNHEY and CDR2 is SMNVEV (reference sequence). One entry per CDR3 protein, called by TCRdb with MiXCR from the reads. Of under 800,000 distinct CDR3 sequences detected, approximately 25% appear once; the ten largest clones hold around 7.6%. Sequencing was done on a sample of CD8+ T cells from PBMCs. The chain is built from TRBV27 and TRBJ2-7, with 9 bases aligning to TRBD1. This TCR was sampled from a human donor in good health (CMV status not recorded). Some clones in this sample may be carry-over from other donors' samples. This chain's CDR3 is CASTQQGASSYEQYF. As DNA, the CDR3 is TGTGCCAGCACCCAACAGGGGGCTTCGTCCTACGAGCAGTACTTC.